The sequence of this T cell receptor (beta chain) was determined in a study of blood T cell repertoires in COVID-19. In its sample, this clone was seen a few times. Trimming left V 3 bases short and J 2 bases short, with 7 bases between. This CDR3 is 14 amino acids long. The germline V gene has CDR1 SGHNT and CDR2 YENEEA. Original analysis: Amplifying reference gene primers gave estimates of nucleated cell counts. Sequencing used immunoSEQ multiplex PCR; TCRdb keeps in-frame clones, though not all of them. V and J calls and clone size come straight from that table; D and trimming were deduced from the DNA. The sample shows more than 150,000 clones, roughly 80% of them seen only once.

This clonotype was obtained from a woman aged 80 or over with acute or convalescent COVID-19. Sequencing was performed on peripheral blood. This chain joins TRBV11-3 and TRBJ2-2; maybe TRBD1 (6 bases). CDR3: CASSLDSNTGELFF. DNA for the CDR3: TGTGCCAGCAGCTTGGACAGCAACACCGGGGAGCTGTTTTTT.